This T cell receptor (beta chain) was recorded in a study of blood T cell repertoires in COVID-19. Overall study context: Sources were T cells, B-cell-depleted T cells, or PBMCs; the material itself was cDNA or gDNA.

The age range of participants was about 18 to 95 years, with residence in about two dozen US areas. V lost 0 bases to trimming and J lost 3 bases; unmatched junction nucleotides: 5. The germline gives CDR1 SGDLS, CDR2 YYNGEE. The CDR3 is 15 residues long. Repertoires were generated with immunoSEQ multiplex PCR, while TCRdb's copy carries only in-frame clones and drops some. The sample records 200,000 to 250,000 clones, roughly 87% being singletons. This clonotype originated in a man younger than 30 with acute COVID-19. Sequenced sample: PBMCs or T cells enriched from blood (not recorded which). The chain has TRBV9 and TRBJ2-7; 8 bases map to TRBD2. The CDR3 DNA follows: TGTGCCAGCAGCGTAGGGAGCGGGAGCCTCTACGAGCAGTACTTC. Its translation: CASSVGSGSLYEQYF.